The rows below give T cell receptor beta chains drawn from one sample of a study of monozygotic twins with inflammatory bowel disease. TCRdb re-analyzed the 5' RACE reads; it lists each CDR3 protein once, without DNA. The ten top clones account for approximately 2%, within a sample of about 330,000 distinct CDR3 sequences. Sequencing was carried out using blood. The origin of the receptors is a human donor with ulcerative colitis or Crohn's disease, or a healthy co-twin of an affected twin (not recorded which). CDR3s include the opening cysteine and the closing phenylalanine or tryptophan. Fields, in order: CDR3 length, J gene, V gene, CDR3 protein.

13	TRBJ2-5	TRBV15	CATSPWGQETQYF
13	TRBJ1-5	TRBV9	CASSASGEQPQHF
16	TRBJ2-7	TRBV28	CASSSLGAGSPYEQYF
13	TRBJ1-1	TRBV15	CATSRLGRDEAFF
16	TRBJ1-4	TRBV4-2	CASSRLGGEGNEKLFF
13	TRBJ1-5	TRBV20-1	CSATEKSNQPQHF
16	TRBJ2-1	TRBV20-1	CSARDPGLAGGWEQFF
16	TRBJ2-7	TRBV5-5	CASSSDLGQYSYEQYF
17	TRBJ2-2	TRBV9	CASSVRQGQGHTGELFF
14	TRBJ2-1	TRBV5-1	CASMYGNNPNEQFF
14	TRBJ1-2	TRBV4-3	CASSQKVGVGGYTF
17	TRBJ2-3	TRBV7-2	CASSLDRLASITDTQYF
13	TRBJ1-2	TRBV10-2	CASSATDNYGYTF
16	TRBJ1-1	TRBV7-2	CASSPIGRGARTEAFF
16	TRBJ1-4	TRBV4-3	CASSQVGGSTNEKLFF
16	TRBJ2-1	TRBV6-1	CASSARALSSYNEQFF
14	TRBJ2-5	TRBV19	CASSIIGREETQYF
14	TRBJ2-5	TRBV7-2	CASSLRRVVETQYF
14	TRBJ2-7	TRBV27	CASSLSVLSYEQYF
14	TRBJ2-1	TRBV24-1	CATSDFSQGVEQFF
16	TRBJ1-4	TRBV5-1	CASSEGLTTANEKLFF
14	TRBJ1-5	TRBV28	CASSLQAYGQPQHF